Following are 19 T cell receptor beta chains from one sample sequenced in a study of CD8 T cells in ankylosing spondylitis (dated by TCRdb to 2016 to 2017). Libraries were made using 5' RACE. For sequencing, an Illumina HiSeq 2500 was employed. TCRdb trimmed the raw reads at Q25, called clones with MiXCR and kept productive beta chains. Rows are combined by CDR3 protein, so each entry shows the most common genes and DNA. The table for this sample lists around 99,000 distinct CDR3 sequences; roughly 8.8% of them were counted only once. The top ten constitute roughly 5.5% of the sample. Specimen: blood, either unsorted or a sorted T cell fraction (not recorded which). The receptors shown here come from a male donor with ankylosing spondylitis or in good health (not recorded which).

This clonotype was recorded many times. The rearrangement uses TRBV28 and TRBJ2-3, with 8 bases aligning to TRBD1. CDR1 and CDR2 (germline): MDHEN, SYDVKM. The junction had 11 bases not matched to a gene; V was cut back by 6 bases and J by 0 bases. The CDR3 sequence is 17 residues long. In DNA, the CDR3 is TGTGCCAGCAGACGGACAGGGTTCACTTTAAGCACAGATACGCAGTATTTT. Translation: CASRRTGFTLSTDTQYF.

This clonotype was counted ten times or more. V usage is TRBV20-1 and J usage is TRBJ2-1; 11 positions agree with TRBD2. The CDR3 totals 15 residues. CDR1 and CDR2 from the germline V gene are DFQATT and SNEGSKA (reference sequence). V lost 3 bases and J lost 8; bases outside the gene matches: 9. DNA of the CDR3: TGCAGTGCTAGTTCCCTAGCGGGGGGAGGGTATGAGCAGTTCTTC. It codes for CSASSLAGGGYEQFF.

At least ten counts were recorded for this clonotype. The V and J genes are TRBV9 and TRBJ2-3; perhaps TRBD2 as D (5 bases). The V end was cut by 0 bases, the J end by 4 bases, with 18 bases between. Germline-derived CDR1 and CDR2 are SGDLS and YYNGEE. There are 17 residues in the CDR3. The CDR3 sequence is CASSVAGSTTLPDTQYF. CDR3 sequence (DNA): TGTGCCAGCAGCGTAGCGGGATCTACCACGCTTCCAGATACGCAGTATTTT.

As to this clonotype: The CDR3 carries no conserved terminal phenylalanine or tryptophan, so it likely arises from a read error. The chain is built from TRBV7-2 and TRBJ2-7; 8 nucleotides align to TRBD2. The junction had 13 bases not matched to a gene; V was cut back by 5 bases and J by 7 bases. The CDR3 extends over 15 amino acids. Per germline, CDR1 SGHTA and CDR2 FQGNSA. The CDR3 sequence: CASSRELAARGEQYS. The CDR3 region has the DNA TGTGCCAGCAGCCGGGAACTAGCGGCGAGGGGGGAGCAGTACTCC.

This clonotype was observed many times. The chain joins TRBV18 to TRBJ1-1; TRBD1 aligns across 7 bases. J lost 5 bases, V lost 5 bases, and 8 bases had no gene match. The CDR3 contains 14 residues. Per the germline V gene, CDR1 is KGHSH and CDR2 is LQKENI. The CDR3 region is CASSKRGQVTEAFF. CDR3 sequence (DNA): TGTGCCAGCTCAAAAAGGGGGCAAGTTACTGAAGCTTTCTTT.

This clonotype was detected ten times or more. J is TRBJ1-1 and V is TRBV5-1; D remains ambiguous. The CDR3 spans 15 residues. Trimming removed 4 bases at V and 0 bases at J, with 13 bases between. Germline CDR1 and CDR2: SGHRS and YFSETQ. The CDR3, as DNA: TGCGCCAGCAGCGGCCCTGCGGGCATGAACACTGAAGCTTTCTTT. Translating it yields CASSGPAGMNTEAFF.

This clonotype has ten or more counts. An end of the junction differs from the germline gene, which may be a read error. The chain couples TRBV7-7 to TRBJ2-1, with 9 nucleotides matching TRBD1. The germline CDR1 and CDR2 sequences are SSHAT and FNYEAQ (reference sequence). The CDR3 contains 14 residues. CDR3 in amino acids: CASSLGQGYNEQFF. CDR3 nucleotides: TGTGCTAGCAGCTTGGGACAGGGATACAATGAGCAGTTCTTC.

This clonotype was counted between two and nine times. The chain has TRBV12-3 or TRBV12-4 and TRBJ2-3; a weak D match, TRBD2 (6 bases). The CDR3 length is 13 residues. Trimming removed 7 bases at V and 3 bases at J, with 11 bases between. The CDR3, as DNA: TGTGCCAGCATCCCTGGGGGGACAGATACGCAGTATTTT. This encodes CASIPGGTDTQYF.

This clonotype was recorded many times. The chain combines TRBV7-6 with TRBJ2-3; weak D call: TRBD2 (5 bases). The V end was cut by 0 bases, the J end by 1 base, with 11 bases between. Germline V lookup: CDR1 SGHVS, CDR2 FNYEAQ. CDR3 length: 16 amino acids. The CDR3 DNA reads TGTGCCAGCAGCTTAGCCGATGGCGGGCGCACAGATACGCAGTATTTT. Protein: CASSLADGGRTDTQYF.

This clonotype was seen repeatedly, ten times or more. This chain links TRBV19 with TRBJ2-1; 7 nucleotides match TRBD1. The CDR3 sequence is 18 residues long. Germline V gene data show CDR1 as LNHDA and CDR2 as SQIVND (reference sequence). J was trimmed by 3 bases and V by 3 bases; bases with no gene match: 14. CDR3 bases: TGTGCCAGTAGTATCCCCATGATAGACAGGGTGGTCTACAATGAGCAGTTCTTC. Translating gives CASSIPMIDRVVYNEQFF.

This clonotype was detected ten times or more. The chain uses TRBV5-1 and TRBJ2-3, with 14 bases matching TRBD2. Germline V lookup: CDR1 SGHRS, CDR2 YFSETQ. The CDR3 has 15 amino acids. V was pared by 3 bases and J by 7 bases, with 4 bases of the junction left unmatched. The CDR3 nucleotides read TGCGCCAGCAGCTGGGGACTAGCGGGGGAAAATACGCAGTATTTT. This sequence encodes CASSWGLAGENTQYF.

This clonotype appeared many times. The chain has TRBV12-2 and TRBJ1-1. TRBV12-2 is a pseudogene. The CDR3 length is 11 residues. The CDR3 here is CASRPTPRAFF. For the CDR3, the DNA is TGTGCAAGTCGTCCGACGCCTCGAGCTTTCTTT.

This clonotype was recorded many times. The chain is built from TRBV6-1 and TRBJ2-7; possible D gene TRBD2, 5 bases. There are 13 residues in the CDR3. Trimming cost V 10 bases and J 10 bases, with 23 bases left between them. CDR1 is MNHNS, CDR2 SASEGT, per germline. The CDR3 coding sequence is TGTGCCACTTTGGACGGACTCTCCTCGAAACAGTACTTC. Translating gives CATLDGLSSKQYF.

This clonotype has at least ten counts. This chain connects TRBV10-2 to TRBJ2-1; tentatively, D is TRBD2 (7 bases). Germline V gene sequence: CDR1 WSHSY, CDR2 SAAADI. The CDR3 consists of 15 residues. The germline V and J ends were trimmed by 5 bases and 0 bases, with 11 bases remaining between them. The chain's CDR3 is CASSRGAFSYNEQFF. CDR3 DNA: TGCGCCAGCAGTCGGGGGGCCTTCTCCTACAATGAGCAGTTCTTC.

In this sample, this clonotype turned up a few times. The V call is TRBV14, the J call TRBJ2-1; D gene uncertain. Germline CDR1 is SGHDN and CDR2 is FVKESK. The CDR3 is made up of 19 amino acids. Trimming stripped 0 bases from V and 5 bases from J, with 23 bases between. For the CDR3, the DNA is TGTGCCAGCAGCCAAGATCCCCCCCAAACGAAGGTAACCCACAATGAGCAGTTCTTC. Its translation: CASSQDPPQTKVTHNEQFF.

There are many counts of this clonotype. The genes are TRBV12-3 or TRBV12-4 and TRBJ1-5, with 7 bases aligning to TRBD1. Germline trimming cut 2 bases from V and 0 bases from J; bases unmatched to any gene: 1. The CDR3 is made up of 15 amino acids. The CDR3 DNA sequence: TGTGCCAGCAGTTTAACAGGGGCTAGCAATCAGCCCCAGCATTTT. The encoded protein is CASSLTGASNQPQHF.

The table lists this clonotype with many counts. The chain has TRBV6-5 and TRBJ2-1; D not certain. CDR1 MNHEY and CDR2 SVGAGI come from the germline V gene. The CDR3 runs 16 residues. V lost 4 bases and J 2 bases, leaving 15 bases between the germline ends. The CDR3 loop reads CASSSLGPPTYNEQFF. In DNA, the CDR3 is TGTGCCAGCAGTTCCCTTGGCCCACCGACCTACAATGAGCAGTTCTTC.

This clonotype was detected only a few times. A much larger clone lies one base from this, so it may be a read error. The chain recombines TRBV7-2 with TRBJ2-4; D assignment may be TRBD1 or TRBD2 (5 bases each). The CDR3 loop spans 15 amino acids. Germline values: CDR1 SGHTA, CDR2 FQGNSA. The CDR3 is CASSSKGPAKNNQYF. The CDR3 coding sequence is TGTGCCAGCAGCTCCAAGGGACCAGCCAAAAACAATCAGTACTTC.

This clonotype was counted at least ten times. The chain carries TRBV20-1 and TRBJ2-3; possible D gene TRBD2, 6 bases. This CDR3 spans 13 amino acids. V lost 2 bases, J lost 5 bases, and 11 bases lay in between. Looked up from germline, CDR1 is DFQATT and CDR2 is SNEGSKA (reference sequence). As DNA, the CDR3 is TGCAGTGCTAGACCTTTTAGCGGAGATACGCAGTATTTT. This translates into CSARPFSGDTQYF.